This entry lists 28 T cell receptor beta chains sequenced from one sample in a study of cytomegalovirus exposure and HLA in healthy donors. PCR was performed using 60 Vbeta and 13 Jbeta primers. Clones were sequenced by immunoSEQ multiplex PCR, and TCRdb holds only the in-frame ones, with some missing. This sample has just under 45,000 clones, with roughly half found just once. Sample: PBMCs. The origin of the receptors is a man aged 60 to 69 in good health and CMV-seronegative.

This chain uses TRBV19 with TRBJ1-2; TRBD1 agrees at 9 bases. The J segment lost 1 base and the V segment lost 5 bases, leaving 5 bases of the junction unmatched. The CDR3 totals 15 residues. From germline, CDR1 is LNHDA and CDR2 SQIVND (reference sequence). The CDR3 bases are TGTGCCAGTAGTCTGGGGACAGGGAGTAACTATGGCTACACCTTC. This sequence encodes CASSLGTGSNYGYTF.

There are a few counts of this clone. V gene TRBV18 combines with J gene TRBJ2-7; D ambiguous. The CDR3 contains 12 residues. Trimming took 8 bases from V and 4 from J, leaving 12 bases between them. The germline CDR1 and CDR2 sequences are KGHSH and LQKENI. The CDR3 nucleotides are TGTGCCAGCCATGAATTAGAGTACGAGCAGTACTTC. It specifies CASHELEYEQYF.

This clone came up a few times. V usage is TRBV5-1 and J usage is TRBJ2-1, with D maybe TRBD1 (5 bases). From germline, CDR1 is SGHRS and CDR2 YFSETQ. CDR3 size: 14 residues. Trimming took off 0 bases at V and 9 bases at J, with 13 bases between the two ends. CDR3 nucleotides: TGCGCCAGCAGCTTGGACTCACAGGTAATTGAGCAGTTCTTC. Amino acid sequence: CASSLDSQVIEQFF.

This clone appeared a few times. This chain links TRBV6-5 with TRBJ2-5; 8 nucleotides agree with TRBD2. The CDR3 is made up of 13 amino acids. Trimming took 2 bases from V and 4 from J; bases not matched to a gene: 0. Germline V gene data show CDR1 as MNHEY and CDR2 as SVGAGI. As DNA, the CDR3 is TGTGCCAGCAGTTACGCGGGGGGAGAGACCCAGTACTTC. Protein: CASSYAGGETQYF.

This clone was detected only a few times. Here the CDR3 reads CASSLALQGRGWYF. DNA of the CDR3: TGTGCCAGCAGCTTAGCGCTCCAGGGGCGAGGGTGGTACTTC. This chain joins TRBV7-2 and TRBJ2-7, with D tentatively TRBD1 (6 bases). Germline V gene sequence: CDR1 SGHTA, CDR2 FQGNSA. The CDR3 totals 14 residues. Trimming shortened V by 0 bases and J by 12 bases, and 18 bases separated the two germline ends. The variable domain in full, completed from reference TRBV7-2 and TRBJ2-7, reads GAGVSQSPSNKVTEKGKDVELRCDPISGHTALYWYRQSLGQGLEFLIYFQGNSAPDKSGLPSDRFSAERTGGSVSTLTIQRTQQEDSAVYLCASSLALQGRGWYFGPGTRLTVT.

This rearrangement joins TRBV28 to TRBJ2-7, with 7 bases matching TRBD2. The CDR3 extends over 14 amino acids. Germline values: CDR1 MDHEN, CDR2 SYDVKM. The V gene end was trimmed by 3 bases and the J gene end by 2 bases; junction bases not matched to a gene: 4. For the CDR3, the DNA is TGTGCCAGCAGTTTTGCGGGAGATACCTACGAGCAGTACTTC. It specifies CASSFAGDTYEQYF.

V is TRBV10-2 and J is TRBJ1-2; 8 bases agree with TRBD1. CDR1 and CDR2 from the germline V gene are WSHSY and SAAADI. CDR3 length: 16 residues. The V and J ends lost 10 bases and 1 base, in that order; junction bases with no gene match: 14. The CDR3 sequence: CATHKPGTGLNYGYTF. The CDR3 nucleotides read TGCGCCACTCATAAACCCGGGACAGGCCTTAACTATGGCTACACCTTC.

This clone was detected only once. The chain is built from TRBV18 and TRBJ1-5; TRBD1 might be the D (5 bases). Germline assignment: CDR1 KGHSH and CDR2 LQKENI. This CDR3 is built from 14 residues. Trimming took 5 bases from V and 2 from J, leaving 10 bases between them. In DNA form, the CDR3 reads TGTGCCAGCTCAAAAGACAGTGGCAATCAGCCCCAGCATTTT. Translating gives CASSKDSGNQPQHF.

This clone has just a few counts. The chain carries TRBV5-4 and TRBJ2-7; D is perhaps TRBD2 (5 bases). Trimming shortened V by 4 bases and J by 4 bases, and 12 bases separated the two germline ends. Germline CDR1 reads SGHNT; CDR2 reads YYREEE (reference sequence). The CDR3 runs 13 residues. The CDR3, as DNA: TGTGCCAGCAGCCCAGGAGGAGCGTACGAGCAGTACTTC. Protein sequence: CASSPGGAYEQYF. Together with reference TRBV5-4 and TRBJ2-7, the CDR3 gives the full variable domain: ETGVTQSPTHLIKTRGQQVTLRCSSQSGHNTVSWYQQALGQGPQFIFQYYREEENGRGNFPPRFSGLQFPNYSSELNVNALELDDSALYLCASSPGGAYEQYFGPGTRLTVT.

In this sample, this clone turned up a few times. The identical CDR3 is also encoded by other nucleotide sequences in the sample. V usage is TRBV11-2 and J usage is TRBJ2-7, with D uncertain. Germline values: CDR1 SGHAT, CDR2 FQNNGV. V lost 5 bases and J 2 bases, leaving 4 bases between the germline ends. The length of the CDR3 is 11 residues. For the CDR3, the DNA is TGTGCCAGCAGCACTACCTACGAGCAGTACTTC. It specifies CASSTTYEQYF.

This chain joins TRBV2 and TRBJ2-3; D unclear. The germline gives CDR1 SNHLY, CDR2 FYNNEI. The CDR3 is 11 residues long. Between the trimmed V and J ends, which lost 8 bases and 4 bases, there was a span of 7 bases. CDR3 nucleotides: TGTGCCAGCGCGCCTCCAGATACGCAGTATTTT. It is translated as CASAPPDTQYF. The full variable domain, completed using reference TRBV2 and TRBJ2-3, is EPEVTQTPSHQVTQMGQEVILRCVPISNHLYFYWYRQILGQKVEFLVSFYNNEISEKSEIFDDQFSVERPDGSNFTLKIRSTKLEDSAMYFCASAPPDTQYFGPGTRLTVL.

The rearrangement joins TRBV10-3 to TRBJ2-7; the match to TRBD1 covers 8 bases. The CDR3 is made up of 13 amino acids. Trimming at V came to 7 bases and at J to 1 base, leaving 3 bases not matched to a gene. Germline CDR1 and CDR2: ENHRY and SYGVKD. CDR3 sequence reads: CAIKDRVSYEQYF. CDR3 sequence (DNA): TGTGCCATCAAGGACAGGGTATCCTACGAGCAGTACTTC.

This clone has more than one count but fewer than ten. This chain connects TRBV29-1 to TRBJ2-1; 13 bases match TRBD2. Germline V gives CDR1 SQVTM, CDR2 ANQGSEA. The V gene end was trimmed by 5 bases and the J gene end by 8 bases; junction bases not matched to a gene: 3. The CDR3 runs 13 residues. CDR3 nucleotides: TGCAGCGTTCGGACTAGCGGGAGAGATGAGCAGTTCTTC. Translating it yields CSVRTSGRDEQFF.

This clone has only a few counts. The chain couples TRBV7-2 to TRBJ2-7, with a possible D match to TRBD1 (5 bases). The V end lost 3 bases, the J end lost 0 bases, and 15 bases lay between the germline ends. Germline CDR1 reads SGHTA; CDR2 reads FQGNSA. The CDR3 has 16 amino acids. The CDR3 nucleotides read TGTGCCAGCAGCTTTGGAAGCCGCAGGGACTCCTACGAGCAGTACTTC. Protein: CASSFGSRRDSYEQYF.

The rearrangement links TRBV18 to TRBJ2-2; tentatively, D is TRBD1 (7 bases). V was shortened by 5 bases and J by 1 base, with 14 bases between the two germline ends. The CDR3 length is 16 residues. The V gene's germline CDR1 is KGHSH and CDR2 LQKENI. CDR3 sequence reads: CASSGQEGLNTGELFF. The CDR3 nucleotides are TGTGCCAGCTCAGGACAGGAGGGATTGAACACCGGGGAGCTGTTTTTT.

The rearrangement links TRBV5-1 to TRBJ2-4; 8 bases agree with TRBD1. V was pared by 4 bases and J by 1 base, with 16 bases of the junction left unmatched. The CDR3 sequence is 19 residues long. The germline V gene encodes CDR1 SGHRS and CDR2 YFSETQ. For the CDR3, the DNA is TGCGCCAGCAGCCCGGGACAGGACAACCCATTCGGCGCCAAAAACATTCAGTACTTC. It codes for CASSPGQDNPFGAKNIQYF.

The rearrangement uses TRBV5-1 and TRBJ2-7; D not certain. Germline assignment: CDR1 SGHRS and CDR2 YFSETQ. V was pared by 2 bases and J by 2 bases, with 8 bases between. CDR3 length: 13 amino acids. The DNA for the CDR3 is TGCGCCAGCAGCTTCGAGCTTCCCTACGAGCAGTACTTC. This gives the protein CASSFELPYEQYF. The full variable domain, with the rest looked up from reference TRBV5-1 and TRBJ2-7, is KAGVTQTPRYLIKTRGQQVTLSCSPISGHRSVSWYQQTPGQGLQFLFEYFSETQRNKGNFPGRFSGRQFSNSRSEMNVSTLELGDSALYLCASSFELPYEQYFGPGTRLTVT.

The chain couples TRBV5-1 to TRBJ2-3; 7 bases map to TRBD1. With V trimmed by 4 bases and J by 0 bases, 5 bases remained unmatched. This CDR3 spans 15 amino acids. Per germline, CDR1 SGHRS and CDR2 YFSETQ. The CDR3 loop reads CASSRDSISTDTQYF. The CDR3 nucleotides read TGCGCCAGCAGCAGGGACAGCATTAGCACAGATACGCAGTATTTT.

This clone has a handful of counts. The chain uses TRBV9 and TRBJ1-5; 7 bases align to TRBD1. The germline gives CDR1 SGDLS, CDR2 YYNGEE. The CDR3 sequence is 13 residues long. V lost 3 bases, J lost 4 bases, and 1 base stayed unmatched. The CDR3 loop is CASSGDSNQPQHF. The CDR3 DNA reads TGTGCCAGCAGCGGGGACAGTAATCAGCCCCAGCATTTT.

This clone was detected a few times. This chain links TRBV7-2 with TRBJ1-5, with a tentative D call TRBD1 (6 bases). Germline CDR1 reads SGHTA; CDR2 reads FQGNSA. Trimming removed 1 base from V and 3 bases from J, with 13 bases in between. The CDR3 runs 16 residues. Written as DNA, the CDR3 is TGTGCCAGCAGCTTAGTAGGGGGTTTTGCCAATCAGCCCCAGCATTTT. Translation: CASSLVGGFANQPQHF.

This chain connects TRBV12-5 to TRBJ2-2; TRBD2 matches 10 bases. The CDR3 runs 16 residues. Germline CDR1 reads LGHNT; CDR2 reads FRNRAP. Germline trimming cut 4 bases from V and 1 base from J; bases unmatched to any gene: 3. CDR3 sequence: CASGSPSGRNTGELFF. The CDR3 DNA reads TGTGCTAGTGGTTCCCCTAGCGGGAGGAACACCGGGGAGCTGTTTTTT. The entire variable domain, with the rest obtained from reference TRBV12-5 and TRBJ2-2, is as follows: DARVTQTPRHKVTEMGQEVTMRCQPILGHNTVFWYRQTMMQGLELLAYFRNRAPLDDSGMPKDRFSAEMPDATLATLKIQPSEPRDSAVYFCASGSPSGRNTGELFFGEGSRLTVL.

J is TRBJ2-5 and V is TRBV6-1; 8 positions match TRBD2. From germline, CDR1 is MNHNS and CDR2 SASEGT. Trimming at V came to 4 bases and at J to 1 base, leaving 8 bases not matched to a gene. The CDR3 is made up of 16 amino acids. The CDR3: CASSGSLAESQETQYF. DNA for the CDR3: TGTGCCAGCAGTGGGTCACTAGCGGAGTCCCAAGAGACCCAGTACTTC.

The count of this clone is one. V usage is TRBV18 and J usage is TRBJ2-7; 7 nucleotides align to TRBD1. Germline assignment: CDR1 KGHSH and CDR2 LQKENI. The V segment lost 2 bases and the J segment 2 bases; nucleotides outside the gene matches: 0. The CDR3 has 13 amino acids. The CDR3: CASSPGTAYEQYF. DNA for the CDR3: TGTGCCAGCTCACCAGGGACAGCCTACGAGCAGTACTTC.

This rearrangement joins TRBV7-6 to TRBJ1-1; D ambiguous. The CDR3 sequence is 13 residues long. V lost 5 bases and J lost 2, with 9 bases in between. Looked up from germline, CDR1 is SGHVS and CDR2 is FNYEAQ. The CDR3 region has the DNA TGTGCCAGCAGCGCCGACACCAACACTGAAGCTTTCTTT. Translation: CASSADTNTEAFF.

This clone was recorded only once. A junction end diverges from the germline sequence, so it may reflect a read error. The chain has TRBV5-1 and TRBJ2-3, with D maybe TRBD2 (5 bases). Per germline, CDR1 SGHRS and CDR2 YFSETQ. This CDR3 has 15 residues. Here the CDR3 reads CASSRGGASIDTQYF. The DNA for the CDR3 is TGCGCCAGCAGCCGAGGAGGAGCGAGCATAGATACGCAGTATTTT.

This clone has just a few counts. The chain is built from TRBV4-3 and TRBJ2-7; 8 bases agree with TRBD1. CDR1 LGHNA and CDR2 YSLEER come from the germline V gene. This CDR3 region has 16 residues. V shed 0 bases, J shed 7 bases, and the junction held 11 bases outside the gene matches. The CDR3 loop is CASSQETGGPLGEQYF. CDR3 sequence (DNA): TGCGCCAGCAGCCAAGAAACAGGGGGACCCCTGGGGGAGCAGTACTTC.

The chain carries TRBV7-2 and TRBJ2-2; the D gene is possibly TRBD2 (6 bases). V lost 11 bases and J 7 bases, leaving 20 bases between the germline ends. The CDR3 is made up of 14 amino acids. Looked up from germline, CDR1 is SGHTA and CDR2 is FQGNSA. CDR3 amino acids: CAGGGGAKGGELFF. The CDR3 DNA reads as TGTGCCGGGGGAGGTGGAGCTAAGGGCGGGGAGCTGTTTTTT.

The chain couples TRBV7-2 to TRBJ2-5; perhaps TRBD2 as D (5 bases). Germline V lookup: CDR1 SGHTA, CDR2 FQGNSA. This CDR3 has 14 residues. Trimming cost V 5 bases and J 2 bases, with 12 bases left between them. Here the CDR3 reads CASSPPGVQETQYF. The CDR3 DNA follows: TGTGCCAGCAGCCCCCCCGGGGTGCAAGAGACCCAGTACTTC.